The subject of this entry is one TCR beta chain. The sample holds a few counts of this clonotype. This receptor's antigen is unknown. No base qualities exist here, and no much larger clone lies one base off it. The sample is drawn from a study of T cell repertoires in cytomegalovirus infection (dated 2019 in TCRdb). Concerning the study at large: Recently identified HLA-C-restricted CMV epitopes, whose presentation resists viral immunomodulation, were targeted by peptide stimulations together with well-studied HLA-B-restricted epitopes. Because public TCR beta signatures pointed to carriage of CMV infection together with the matching HLA type, the HLA type of each donor mattered for the analysis.

In light of the paper, this sample's treatment or condition label describes: in vitro stimulation with specific CMV peptide epitopes to enrich CMV-specific T cells. TCRdb names Illumina HiSeq 1500 as the instrument used. TCRdb itself trimmed the public reads at Q25 with fastp, ran MiXCR and retained productive beta chains. A single entry per CDR3 protein holds the most common genes and DNA from its merged rows. For this sample the table gives roughly 45,000 distinct CDR3 sequences, of which roughly 20% were detected only once. The ten largest account for 70% to 90% of the sample. Overall study outcomes, separate from this receptor: The ex vivo response was dominated by HLA-C-restricted CMV-specific TCR beta clonotypes, and the single most frequent clonotype in two of eight donors was supplied by these HLA-C-restricted clonotypes. Cumulative frequency of public TCR beta family members discriminated carriers of CMV infection plus the relevant HLA type in this cohort and an independent roughly 340-donor cohort.

This TCR derives from a human donor in good health (CMV status not recorded). Some clones in this sample may be carry-over from other donors' samples. This specimen consisted of CD8+ T cells from cultured PBMCs, obtained from culture after CMV antigen stimulation.

CDR3 reads: CASSFPTGTEAFF. The sequenced DNA is TGTGCCAGCAGTTTCCCTACAGGGACTGAAGCTTTCTTT. Recombination connected TRBV12-3 or TRBV12-4 to TRBJ1-1, and TRBD1 may be the D gene, going by 6 matching bases. The CDR3 goes from the cysteine to the phenylalanine over 13 residues. Here the CDR3 DNA is all that survives: 39 bases in frame from base 1. V was cut back by 3 bases and J by 5 bases, leaving a gap of 10 bases between them.